The clone carrying this T cell receptor beta chain appeared once. Here immunoSEQ multiplex PCR was the method, and the copy in TCRdb shows in-frame clones only, minus some. The sample carries some 75,000 clones, 80% to 95% recorded once. The CDR3 totals 17 residues. V dropped 4 bases and J dropped 3; count of bases not matched to a gene: 10. Germline loops: CDR1 MNHEY, CDR2 SMNVEV (reference sequence). This entry is derived from a study of PD-L1 blockade in urothelial cancer. Study context: In the mid-2010s, patients got going on atezolizumab, taking 1,200 mg intravenously every 3 weeks. Counts from blood samples showed a median of about 150,000 T cells.

Described time point: peripheral blood 6 weeks after treatment start. This rearrangement joins TRBV27 to TRBJ2-2; 8 positions match TRBD2. The TCR originated in a woman older than 75 with urothelial cancer. The specimen comprised PBMCs, sampled around atezolizumab (anti-PD-L1) treatment. DNA for the CDR3: TGTGCCAGCAGTTCGCCCCGAGGAGCGGGGGACACCGGGGAGCTGTTTTTT. Its protein is CASSSPRGAGDTGELFF.